This T cell receptor (beta chain) was sequenced during a study of cytomegalovirus exposure and HLA in healthy donors (dated by TCRdb to the late 2010s). Turning to the overall study: In an earlier analysis of 450 to 750 of the donors, approximately 260 Gb of sequence data and 95 million to 130 million unique TCR beta sequences from roughly 180 million T cells were reported. The genetic ancestry cluster associated with self-reported Caucasian donors included 70% to 85% of the 398 genotyped donors. A later analysis re-examined previously published TCR beta repertoires from about 670 donors and added high-resolution HLA genotyping to investigate patterns of TCR occurrence. High-throughput TCR immunosequencing, statistical association of individual TCRs with disease status, and machine learning were combined to predict cytomegalovirus infection status. In addition to the first cohort of 666 subjects, a separate validation cohort of over 90 different subjects was used. An earlier analysis of 587 of the donors used high-throughput TCR beta sequencing to judge whether each TCR beta V gene segment behaved as functional or pseudogenic. The study aimed to test whether signatures of past pathogen exposure could be identified by cataloging public T cell receptors. Rather than drawing on any new phenotypic data, the later analysis identified candidate immune exposures from TCR beta sequences and the way those sequences occurred across donors. Genome-wide SNP genotypes for about 65% of the roughly 670 donors were used in a later genetic analysis, which treated that subset as a discovery cohort. HLA typing covered class I and class II loci at four-digit resolution. The study profiled the T cell repertoires of 550 to 700 subjects by immunosequencing and related them to cytomegalovirus serostatus. Alongside the repertoire data, information on donor age, sex, ethnicity and CMV serostatus was compiled. The number of donors typed differed by locus, with roughly 629-640 for A, B, C, DRB1 and DQB1, more than 500 for DQA1, 600 to 610 for DPA1, and some 470 for DPB1. About five DR-DQ haplotypes were handled as single units for association and clustering because linkage in the cohort was strong. Among about 390 genotyped donors of the cohort, an average of 235,054 unique TCR beta nucleotide sequences were sequenced per donor, around a sixth of them non-productive. All discovery cohort repertoires had been generated on a single sequencing platform. Approximately 330 gigabases of sequencing data and roughly 80 million unique TCR sequences made up an early release that covered several hundred HLA-typed donors.

This clone turned up a few times. Its antigen remains undetermined. Within one base of it there is no much larger clone, and no base qualities were kept. General conclusions and limits of the study: The study gave a list of 150 to 200 TCR beta chains associated with cytomegalovirus. In vitro tests confirmed that three of the cytomegalovirus-associated TCR beta chains recognize cytomegalovirus antigens. Because counts were too low, about 18 rarely observed V segments, including chromosome 9 orphons, were excluded from the earlier analysis of fewer than 650 of the donors. In a later analysis, several top co-occurrence clusters were reported to appear linked to parvovirus B19, influenza, CMV and Epstein-Barr virus. In a later analysis, 16,951 TCR beta sequences were associated with specific HLA alleles at a false discovery rate of 0.05. Compared with equally common non-associated chains, HLA-associated TCR beta chains in a later analysis were more clonally expanded and had lower generation probabilities. CMV serostatus was the only immune exposure information available for the cohort. The 87-base-pair reads could not distinguish some IMGT-functional V segments, including TRBV6-2 and TRBV6-3, so those segments were excluded. In a later genetic analysis, fewer N-insertions in productive TCRs were reported among donors in an Asian-associated ancestry cluster than the roughly 670-donor mean. In an earlier analysis of approximately 590 of the donors, most TCR beta V segments were observed in productive rearrangements about 87% or about 30% of the time, broadly matching IMGT annotations. V-gene and J-gene trimming of TCR beta chains was associated with a missense DCLRE1C variant in a later genetic analysis, and the association was replicated in an independent cohort. A later analysis found that most CMV-associated TCR beta chains appeared HLA-restricted, with HLA associations seemingly driven largely by CMV exposure. Presence/absence analyses assumed roughly uniform sequencing depth across donors, an assumption that may not hold. The classifier was reported to diagnose cytomegalovirus status with high specificity and sensitivity in both the original cohort and the validation cohort. A group of highly shared sequence variants was considered likely to be a technical artifact of the sequencing pipeline. This cohort had only TCR beta chains sequenced, and the lack of alpha or paired-chain data limited which features could be detected. In a later analysis, TCR association rates were found to vary across HLA loci, with the most associated TCRs seen for DRB1 alleles and the fewest for HLA-C alleles. A further reported finding was that TCR beta sequences accurately predicted the HLA-A and HLA-B alleles for most subjects in the first cohort. Across donors, most TCR sequences were observed very rarely, whereas some public TCRs were present in many individuals. Because some donors lacked HLA typing at each locus, the association tests relied only on the typed subset. It was suggested by the authors that the approach could potentially be generalized to other disease states and immunological phenotypes. Correlated functional status among segregating V segments might reflect linkage disequilibrium, but an unknown experimental factor could not be ruled out. When HLA alleles, especially DR and DQ, strongly co-occurred, attributing TCR associations to individual alleles was difficult.

The cohort was made up of approximately 670 healthy bone marrow donors. Cohort members were all nominally healthy when sampled, although unrecorded immune exposures were likely present. The donor tested CMV seronegative, placing the donor among the approximately 360 seronegative members of the cohort. A peripheral blood sample was collected from each donor, and TCR beta sequencing was performed on peripheral blood mononuclear cells. The Qiagen DNeasy Blood Extraction Kit was used to extract genomic DNA from the blood cell samples. V ends up 1 base short and J 14 bases short, with an unmatched junction base count of 9. Measured from the cysteine to the phenylalanine, the CDR3 is 14 residues long. This entry keeps only the CDR3 DNA: 42 bases, framed from base 1. CDR1 and CDR2, looked up from the germline V gene, are LGHNA and YNFKEQ. Receptors were amplified or captured by the immunoSEQ multiplex PCR assay. A mixture of 60 forward primers for TCR Vbeta segments and 13 reverse primers for TCR Jbeta segments was used in the multiplex PCR. Amplification of the CDR3 region of rearranged TCR beta genes was performed with a multiplex PCR assay on genomic DNA. Amplified TCR beta libraries were sequenced as 87-base-pair reads on the Illumina HiSeq System. Under the source paper's analysis protocol: Across the 670 or so repertoires, a later analysis counted 80 million or so unique TCR beta chains, roughly 11 million of which were shared by at least two donors. Raw reads were error-corrected and collapsed into unique sequences by a nearest-neighbor algorithm in which closely related sequences were merged to remove PCR and sequencing errors. V, D and J gene segments were assigned by aligning CDR3 sequences to IMGT reference sequences. For a sequence to be retained, at least a six-nucleotide match to both a V gene segment and a J gene segment was required. A rearrangement counted as productive if the CDR3 had no stop codons and remained in frame with V and J, and every other rearrangement counted as non-productive. CDR3 was defined according to IMGT convention as the region running from the second conserved V-encoded cysteine to the conserved J-encoded phenylalanine. Sequences without an unambiguous match to a single V gene segment were excluded from the earlier analysis of several hundred of the donors. In an earlier analysis of 587 of the donors, a V segment was called functional when productive rearrangements were above 56.7%, and segregating when the standard deviation between donors exceeded 5%. A statistical classification framework was developed to diagnose cytomegalovirus status using the catalog of TCR beta chain sequences. A later analysis assigned V and J genes by comparing TCR nucleotide sequences with IMGT/GENE-DB human TR gene sequences. In a later analysis, CDR3 sequences and most-parsimonious VDJ recombination scenarios were assigned using the TCRdist pipeline. In a later analysis, each TCR beta chain was defined by its CDR3 amino acid sequence together with its V-gene family, and reads lacking a unique V-gene family were excluded. In a later analysis, around 600 highly shared, low-generation-probability nucleotide sequences were removed to address suspected cross-contamination and a sequencing artifact. In a later analysis, a clonal expansion index for each public chain was calculated from normalized within-repertoire ranks of inferred template counts. Generation probabilities in a later analysis came from a VDJ recombination model fitted to out-of-frame rearrangements, and those results were checked against IGoR. A later analysis scored TCR-TCR, TCR-HLA and TCR-CMV co-occurrence with hypergeometric tests, applying a repertoire-size bias correction to TCR pairs. In a later analysis, false discovery rates were estimated by permuting HLA or CMV assignments 20 times. In a later analysis, co-occurring TCRs were grouped with DBSCAN, and TCRdist sequence similarity was added when clustering was performed within HLA-allele-positive subsets. Co-occurrence clustering excluded repertoires with fewer than 30,000 or more than 120,000 public chains, plus five with anomalous nucleotide sharing. Not all clones reach the TCRdb copy of this immuneACCESS table, which keeps in-frame sequences only. Checked studies attribute under half of the gap to unresolved V genes and leave the rest unexplained. That table gives V, J and clone size, and the DNA gave D and trimming. The sample table lists around 58,000 clones, 77% of them with a count of one. Of the sample, more than 2.5% falls within the top ten clones.

This receptor was identified in a female donor in good health and CMV-seronegative. Sequences were obtained from PBMCs. The chain couples TRBV4-2 to TRBJ2-1; 9 bases in the middle match TRBD2. The CDR3 region has the sequence CASSQGLLAGKEFF. The DNA sequence reads TGTGCCAGCAGCCAAGGCCTTCTAGCGGGGAAAGAGTTCTTC.